The next 30 T cell receptor beta chains were all read from a single sample in a study of cytomegalovirus exposure and HLA in healthy donors. PCR employed 60 Vbeta and 13 Jbeta primers. Measured with immunoSEQ multiplex PCR; TCRdb has only the in-frame clones, and not every one. The sample lists roughly 100,000 clones, around 80% occurring once. Input material: PBMCs. The receptors come from a woman in her sixties or seventies in good health and CMV-seronegative.

The J gene is TRBJ1-2, the V gene TRBV7-2; 8 positions match TRBD1. This CDR3 has 17 residues. CDR1 and CDR2 from the germline V gene are SGHTA and FQGNSA. V lost 4 bases and J lost 8; bases outside the gene matches: 18. As DNA, the CDR3 is TGTGCCAGCAGCTCCCGAACCGGGGGCAGGGGGCCGAGGGGCTACACCTTC. This sequence encodes CASSSRTGGRGPRGYTF.

This chain connects TRBV4-3 to TRBJ1-4; the match to TRBD1 covers 9 bases. The CDR3 totals 17 residues. CDR1 is LGHNA and CDR2 is YSLEER in the germline V gene. Unmatched junction bases numbered 9, after V lost 0 bases and J lost 7 bases. The CDR3: CASSQEGGLGQGEKLFF. The CDR3, as DNA: TGCGCCAGCAGCCAAGAAGGGGGTCTGGGACAGGGTGAAAAACTGTTTTTT.

V usage is TRBV5-1 and J usage is TRBJ2-5, with 8 bases that match TRBD2. The tail of the sequence fits TRBJ2-7 better, so the J call may be wrong. From germline, CDR1 is SGHRS and CDR2 YFSETQ. This CDR3 contains 15 residues. CDR3 in amino acids: CASSFLAGNSYEQYF. As DNA, the CDR3 is TGCGCCAGCAGCTTCCTAGCGGGCAACTCCTACGAGCAGTACTTC.

This clone was seen more than once but under ten times. This sequence joins TRBV5-5 and TRBJ2-1; D is unresolved. This CDR3 has 18 residues. Trimming cost V 6 bases and J 5 bases, with 27 bases left between them. The germline gives CDR1 SGHKS, CDR2 YYEKEE (reference sequence). This CDR3 is CASTPFGTRNIPHNEQFF. DNA for the CDR3: TGTGCCAGCACCCCTTTTGGCACCAGAAACATCCCCCACAATGAGCAGTTCTTC.

The V and J genes are TRBV7-6 and TRBJ2-3; D not resolved. Trimming removed 5 bases at V and 0 bases at J, with 12 bases between. From germline, CDR1 is SGHVS and CDR2 FNYEAQ. This CDR3 has 15 amino acids. For the CDR3, the DNA is TGTGCCAGCAGCCTTAAACATCTTAGCACAGATACGCAGTATTTT. As protein: CASSLKHLSTDTQYF.

This clone was counted a few times. The chain carries TRBV29-1 and TRBJ2-5; 14 nucleotides match TRBD2. The CDR3 consists of 15 residues. J gave up 5 bases and V 0 bases, and 2 bases lay outside the gene matches. In germline, CDR1 is SQVTM, CDR2 ANQGSEA. DNA for the CDR3: TGCAGCGTTGAAGAAGGGACTAGCGGGAGCGAGACCCAGTACTTC. It translates to CSVEEGTSGSETQYF. Drawing the rest from reference TRBV29-1 and TRBJ2-5, the complete variable domain is SAVISQKPSRDICQRGTSLTIQCQVDSQVTMMFWYRQQPGQSLTLIATANQGSEATYESGFVIDKFPISRPNLTFSTLTVSNMSPEDSSIYLCSVEEGTSGSETQYFGPGTRLLVL.

V usage is TRBV5-1 and J usage is TRBJ1-4; the D gene is possibly TRBD1 (6 bases). Deletions cut 0 bases from V and 4 bases from J, with 13 bases between. This CDR3 spans 16 amino acids. Germline lookup yields CDR1 SGHRS and CDR2 YFSETQ. This CDR3 reads CASSLDVQGGNEKLFF. The CDR3 DNA reads as TGCGCCAGCAGCTTGGATGTACAGGGTGGTAATGAAAAACTGTTTTTT.

The chain has TRBV2 and TRBJ2-3; possibly TRBD2 for D (5 bases). Trimming took 4 bases from V and 4 from J, leaving 15 bases between them. The CDR3 contains 15 residues. Germline-derived CDR1 and CDR2 are SNHLY and FYNNEI. In DNA, the CDR3 is TGTGCCAGCAGTGTAAGCCCGGACTCGTCAGATACGCAGTATTTT. Its protein is CASSVSPDSSDTQYF.

The V gene is TRBV5-4, the J gene TRBJ2-3; tentatively, D is TRBD2 (8 bases). CDR1 is SGHNT and CDR2 is YYREEE in the germline V gene (reference sequence). This CDR3 is 17 amino acids long. Deletions cut 3 bases from V and 6 bases from J, with 23 bases between. This CDR3 is CASSSQGGRGVSDTQYF. CDR3 sequence (DNA): TGTGCCAGCAGCTCCCAGGGGGGGCGGGGGGTTTCCGATACGCAGTATTTT. Filled out from reference TRBV5-4 and TRBJ2-3, the complete variable domain reads ETGVTQSPTHLIKTRGQQVTLRCSSQSGHNTVSWYQQALGQGPQFIFQYYREEENGRGNFPPRFSGLQFPNYSSELNVNALELDDSALYLCASSSQGGRGVSDTQYFGPGTRLTVL.

The V gene is TRBV6-1, the J gene TRBJ1-2; the D is unclear. V was shortened by 5 bases and J by 5 bases, with 15 bases between the two germline ends. Germline values: CDR1 MNHNS, CDR2 SASEGT. The CDR3 has 14 residues. The CDR3 spells CASSSLGGRYGYTF. CDR3 coding DNA: TGTGCCAGCAGTTCCCTCGGAGGGAGATATGGCTACACCTTC.

The genes are TRBV9 and TRBJ1-1, with 7 bases identical to TRBD1. V shed 3 bases and J 7 bases; nucleotides not matched to a gene: 6. The CDR3 has 13 amino acids. CDR1 and CDR2 from the germline V gene are SGDLS and YYNGEE. CDR3 loop: CASSGQGAGEAFF. The CDR3 bases are TGTGCCAGCAGCGGACAGGGAGCTGGTGAAGCTTTCTTT.

The chain is built from TRBV5-1 and TRBJ2-7; the match to TRBD2 covers 8 bases. Per germline, CDR1 SGHRS and CDR2 YFSETQ. The V and J ends lost 4 bases and 2 bases, in that order; junction bases with no gene match: 14. CDR3 length: 17 amino acids. The CDR3 sequence is CASSPGGGQGLAYEQYF. Here the CDR3 DNA reads TGCGCCAGCAGCCCCGGCGGGGGGCAGGGCCTAGCCTACGAGCAGTACTTC.

The sample holds one count of this clone. This rearrangement joins TRBV30 to TRBJ2-1, with TRBD2 as a possible D gene (7 bases). The ends were cut back, 4 bases at V and 6 bases at J, with 16 bases in the middle. Germline V gene data show CDR1 as GTSNPN and CDR2 as SVGIG (reference sequence). CDR3 length: 14 amino acids. CDR3 bases: TGTGCCTGGACTTTAGGAGGGGGGGGCAATGAGCAGTTCTTC. Its translation is CAWTLGGGGNEQFF.

The V gene is TRBV6-5, the J gene TRBJ1-2; unclear D gene. The CDR3 has 12 residues. V was clipped by 6 bases and J by 8 bases, with 13 bases between them. CDR1 is MNHEY, CDR2 SVGAGI, per germline. CDR3 DNA: TGTGCCAGCAGCCGTTGGGGAGAGGGCTACACCTTC. As protein: CASSRWGEGYTF.

The J gene is TRBJ1-1, the V gene TRBV28; possibly TRBD1 for D (6 bases). The CDR3 has 14 amino acids. V was clipped by 8 bases and J by 5 bases, with 18 bases between them. Germline CDR1 reads MDHEN; CDR2 reads SYDVKM. Written as DNA, the CDR3 is TGTGCCAGCCTCTCCGGGGGGCGTGTGACTGAAGCTTTCTTT. Protein product: CASLSGGRVTEAFF.

The rearrangement joins TRBV2 to TRBJ1-2, with D tentatively TRBD1 (6 bases). The CDR3 runs to 16 residues. Germline V gene lookup returns CDR1 SNHLY and CDR2 FYNNEI. V was pared by 10 bases and J by 0 bases, with 21 bases between. The CDR3 protein is CATEGRNRDANYGYTF. DNA for the CDR3: TGTGCCACCGAGGGGAGAAACAGGGACGCTAACTATGGCTACACCTTC.

This clone appeared once. This rearrangement joins TRBV2 to TRBJ2-5; no clear D. The CDR3 runs to 15 residues. V was cut by 6 bases and J by 5 bases, with 19 bases left in between. Germline V gene lookup returns CDR1 SNHLY and CDR2 FYNNEI. The CDR3 DNA sequence: TGTGCCAGCAGGCTTGACTCTTCACCTGCGGAGACCCAGTACTTC. Amino acids: CASRLDSSPAETQYF.

The J gene is TRBJ1-2, the V gene TRBV2; 7 bases agree with TRBD1. Germline loops: CDR1 SNHLY, CDR2 FYNNEI. The ends lost 7 bases at V and 2 bases at J; junction bases unmatched: 4. This CDR3 comprises 13 residues. The CDR3 reads CASKEGANYGYTF. The CDR3 region has the DNA TGTGCCAGCAAGGAGGGGGCAAACTATGGCTACACCTTC.

This clone was picked up a small number of times. This sequence joins TRBV6-1 and TRBJ1-2, with a weak D call TRBD1 (5 bases). V was shortened by 5 bases and J by 5 bases, with 9 bases between the two germline ends. From germline, CDR1 is MNHNS and CDR2 SASEGT. This CDR3 has 12 residues. CDR3 loop: CASSRDRYGYTF. In nucleotides, the CDR3 is TGTGCCAGCAGTAGAGACAGATATGGCTACACCTTC.

This chain links TRBV29-1 with TRBJ2-3; 9 bases line up with TRBD1. The CDR3 covers 12 residues. With 1 base clipped from V and 9 bases from J, the junction kept 2 bases outside the gene matches. Germline lookup yields CDR1 SQVTM and CDR2 ANQGSEA. In nucleotides, the CDR3 is TGCAGCGTTGAAGGGGGACAGGGCACGCAGTATTTT. Translation gives CSVEGGQGTQYF.

V and J are TRBV27 and TRBJ1-4; possible D gene TRBD1, 6 bases. The ends were cut back, 5 bases at V and 4 bases at J, with 11 bases in the middle. The germline V gene encodes CDR1 MNHEY and CDR2 SMNVEV (reference sequence). CDR3 length: 14 residues. CDR3 in amino acids: CASSNDRINEKLFF. The CDR3 DNA follows: TGTGCCAGCAGTAACGACAGGATTAATGAAAAACTGTTTTTT.

This sequence joins TRBV4-3 and TRBJ2-3; 9 bases map to TRBD2. Losses at the gene ends were 4 bases for V and 2 bases for J; bases not matched to a gene: 10. The CDR3 contains 17 residues. Germline CDR1 reads LGHNA; CDR2 reads YSLEER. CDR3 amino acids: CASSLQAAGGDTDTQYF. The CDR3 DNA sequence: TGCGCCAGCAGCCTACAAGCAGCGGGAGGTGACACAGATACGCAGTATTTT.

The chain is built from TRBV14 and TRBJ1-2, with 8 nucleotides matching TRBD1. After removal of 1 base from V and 3 bases from J, the junction contained 7 bases not matched to a gene. The CDR3 contains 16 residues. In germline, CDR1 is SGHDN, CDR2 FVKESK. Here the CDR3 DNA reads TGTGCCAGCAGCCAAGGCTCCGGACAGGGATACTATGGCTACACCTTC. Its translation: CASSQGSGQGYYGYTF. Filled out from reference TRBV14 and TRBJ1-2, the complete variable domain reads EAGVTQFPSHSVIEKGQTVTLRCDPISGHDNLYWYRRVMGKEIKFLLHFVKESKQDESGMPNNRFLAERTGGTYSTLKVQPAELEDSGVYFCASSQGSGQGYYGYTFGSGTRLTVV.

The J gene is TRBJ2-1, the V gene TRBV29-1; D is possibly TRBD2 (6 bases). The germline V gene has CDR1 SQVTM and CDR2 ANQGSEA. The V end was cut by 3 bases, the J end by 8 bases, with 14 bases between. CDR3 length: 13 residues. CDR3 nucleotide sequence: TGCAGCGTTGACAGACCCGAGCGGGATGAGCAGTTCTTC. Its translation: CSVDRPERDEQFF.

This clone was observed once. The gene calls are TRBV6-1 and TRBJ1-1; tentatively, D is TRBD1 (6 bases). This CDR3 is built from 14 residues. V shed 2 bases and J shed 7 bases, with 14 bases lying between them. CDR1 and CDR2 (germline): MNHNS, SASEGT. The CDR3 sequence: CASSEPDPRGEAFF. In DNA, the CDR3 is TGTGCCAGCAGTGAACCGGACCCCAGGGGTGAAGCTTTCTTT.

The gene calls are TRBV7-2 and TRBJ2-5; no firm D call. This CDR3 has 12 residues. Germline CDR1 reads SGHTA; CDR2 reads FQGNSA. Trimming removed 2 bases from V and 7 bases from J, with 8 bases in between. CDR3 bases: TGTGCCAGCAGCTTACTTTCAGGGACCCAGTACTTC. It is translated as CASSLLSGTQYF.

This clone was seen more than once but under ten times. The chain uses TRBV28 and TRBJ2-1, with D perhaps TRBD2 (6 bases). Trimming shortened V by 6 bases and J by 9 bases, and 18 bases separated the two germline ends. Germline lookup yields CDR1 MDHEN and CDR2 SYDVKM. This CDR3 has 14 residues. CDR3 bases: TGTGCCAGCAGGGTTAGCGGTCGTGTCGGTGAGCAGTTCTTC. It specifies CASRVSGRVGEQFF. The full variable domain, completed using reference TRBV28 and TRBJ2-1, is DVKVTQSSRYLVKRTGEKVFLECVQDMDHENMFWYRQDPGLGLRLIYFSYDVKMKEKGDIPEGYSVSREKKERFSLILESASTNQTSMYLCASRVSGRVGEQFFGPGTRLTVL.

The chain joins TRBV5-4 to TRBJ2-1; D is unclear. This CDR3 contains 13 residues. V lost 6 bases to trimming and J lost 2 bases, with 9 bases between them. Germline loops: CDR1 SGHNT, CDR2 YYREEE (reference sequence). Here the CDR3 reads CASKEIAYNEQFF. In DNA, the CDR3 is TGTGCCAGCAAAGAGATCGCCTACAATGAGCAGTTCTTC.

In its sample, this clone was seen once. The J gene is TRBJ1-1, the V gene TRBV28, with a possible D match to TRBD1 (5 bases). The CDR3 has 16 residues. CDR1 and CDR2 from the germline V gene are MDHEN and SYDVKM. Between the trimmed V and J ends, which lost 5 bases and 5 bases, there was a span of 21 bases. The CDR3 spells CASSQLPGVGETEAFF. Here the CDR3 DNA reads TGTGCCAGCAGTCAACTACCGGGGGTCGGGGAGACTGAAGCTTTCTTT.

The chain employs TRBV4-3 and TRBJ2-3, with a possible D match to TRBD1 (5 bases). CDR3 size: 16 residues. Germline CDR1 is LGHNA and CDR2 is YSLEER. The germline V and J ends were trimmed by 3 bases and 2 bases, with 15 bases remaining between them. CDR3 protein: CASSHRGHDFTDTQYF. The CDR3, as DNA: TGCGCCAGCAGCCACCGCGGACACGACTTCACAGATACGCAGTATTTT.